These 29 T cell receptor beta chains originate from one sample sequenced in a study of early T cells in non-severe SARS-CoV-2 infection. TCRdb re-called the 5' RACE reads through MiXCR, storing one row per CDR3 protein. The table includes 65,000 to 95,000 distinct CDR3 sequences, around 14% detected once. The specimen sequenced was whole blood. These receptors all come from an adult who was a healthcare worker with PCR-confirmed SARS-CoV-2 infection or an uninfected control (not recorded which).

The chain combines TRBV4-2 with TRBJ1-2, with 10 positions matching TRBD1. This CDR3 spans 13 amino acids. The ends lost 9 bases at V and 5 bases at J; junction bases unmatched: 6. The germline V gene has CDR1 LGHNA and CDR2 YNFKEQ. The CDR3 loop reads CASTLDRGYGYTF. In DNA form, the CDR3 reads TGTGCCAGTACCTTGGACAGGGGGTATGGCTACACCTTC.

For this clonotype: A read error may produce the germline difference seen at one junction end. The chain has TRBV12-3 or TRBV12-4 and TRBJ2-3; D not certain. CDR3 length: 13 residues. In DNA, the CDR3 is TGTGCCAGCAGTTTGAGAGTCACAAATACGCAGTATTTT. Its translation is CASSLRVTNTQYF.

This sequence joins TRBV29-1 and TRBJ1-1, with 7 bases fitting TRBD1. The trim removed 1 base at V and 3 bases at J, leaving 5 bases unmatched. Germline V gene data show CDR1 as SQVTM and CDR2 as ANQGSEA. The CDR3 is made up of 14 amino acids. The CDR3 region is CSVEAGGYYTEAFF. CDR3 nucleotide sequence: TGCAGCGTTGAAGCAGGGGGGTATTACACTGAAGCTTTCTTT.

This CDR3 is CASSLGGLAGRGEQFF. The CDR3 nucleotides are TGTGCCAGCAGCTTAGGCGGACTAGCGGGACGGGGTGAGCAGTTCTTC. The chain recombines TRBV7-3 with TRBJ2-1; the match to TRBD2 covers 12 bases. This CDR3 spans 16 amino acids. Germline-derived CDR1 and CDR2 are SGHTA and FQGTGA. After removal of 2 bases from V and 9 bases from J, the junction contained 8 bases not matched to a gene.

The chain couples TRBV28 to TRBJ2-7; maybe TRBD2 (5 bases). The CDR3 sequence is 14 residues long. Per the germline V gene, CDR1 is MDHEN and CDR2 is SYDVKM. V lost 5 bases and J 3 bases, leaving 14 bases between the germline ends. CDR3 sequence: CASSVINGIYEQYF. The DNA for the CDR3 is TGTGCCAGCAGTGTTATAAACGGGATCTACGAGCAGTACTTC. Combining the CDR3 with reference TRBV28 and TRBJ2-7 gives the whole variable domain DVKVTQSSRYLVKRTGEKVFLECVQDMDHENMFWYRQDPGLGLRLIYFSYDVKMKEKGDIPEGYSVSREKKERFSLILESASTNQTSMYLCASSVINGIYEQYFGPGTRLTVT.

This rearrangement joins TRBV7-9 to TRBJ1-1; TRBD1 might be the D (5 bases). Trimming pared 1 base from V and 8 bases from J, leaving 8 bases between. CDR1 is SEHNR and CDR2 is FQNEAQ in the germline V gene (reference sequence). There are 12 residues in the CDR3. CDR3 bases: TGTGCCAGCAGCTTAGTCCAGGGCGAAGCTTTCTTT. It encodes CASSLVQGEAFF.

This clonotype was seen many times. The J gene is TRBJ1-5, the V gene TRBV12-3 or TRBV12-4, with 8 bases lining up with TRBD1. The CDR3 has 15 residues. V shed 5 bases and J 4 bases; nucleotides not matched to a gene: 7. CDR3 DNA: TGTGCCAGCAGTCTAGGGACAGGCTCAAATCAGCCCCAGCATTTT. Translation gives CASSLGTGSNQPQHF.

This clonotype was found a few times. The chain carries TRBV10-3 and TRBJ2-3; TRBD2 matches 9 bases. V lost 10 bases to trimming and J lost 2 bases; unmatched junction nucleotides: 10. Germline V gives CDR1 ENHRY, CDR2 SYGVKD. CDR3 length equals 15 residues. The CDR3 DNA reads TGTGCCAGCGTAGGGGTAGCGGGGGTCACAGATACGCAGTATTTT. Protein sequence: CASVGVAGVTDTQYF.

The table lists this clonotype with a few counts. The chain uses TRBV28 and TRBJ2-7; no firm D call. The germline gives CDR1 MDHEN, CDR2 SYDVKM. There are 13 residues in the CDR3. Trimming took off 6 bases at V and 2 bases at J, with 11 bases between the two ends. CDR3 sequence (DNA): TGTGCCAGCAGATCAAGTACCCCCTACGAGCAGTACTTC. Protein product: CASRSSTPYEQYF.

The CDR3 sequence is CASSLDGAGINTGELFF. The CDR3 coding sequence is TGTGCCAGCAGCTTAGATGGGGCAGGGATAAACACCGGGGAGCTGTTTTTT. This sequence joins TRBV11-2 and TRBJ2-2; the D gene is possibly TRBD1 (5 bases). Trimming shortened V by 0 bases and J by 2 bases, and 13 bases separated the two germline ends. Germline CDR1 and CDR2: SGHAT and FQNNGV. The CDR3 sequence is 17 residues long.

The V and J genes are TRBV6-6 and TRBJ1-1; D gene unclear. This CDR3 contains 14 residues. The V end lost 0 bases, the J end lost 4 bases, and 9 bases lay between the germline ends. Germline CDR1 reads MNHNY; CDR2 reads SVGAGI (reference sequence). The DNA of the CDR3 is TGTGCCAGCAGTTACTCGCCGAAACGCACTGAAGCTTTCTTT. Translation gives CASSYSPKRTEAFF.

This rearrangement joins TRBV7-2 to TRBJ2-5; 10 positions match TRBD2. The CDR3 totals 15 residues. V lost 2 bases to trimming and J lost 3 bases; unmatched junction nucleotides: 3. From germline, CDR1 is SGHTA and CDR2 FQGNSA. The CDR3 bases are TGTGCCAGCAGCTTAAGGCTAGCGGGGGAAGAGACCCAGTACTTC. Residues: CASSLRLAGEETQYF.

The chain links TRBV29-1 to TRBJ2-3; 7 bases agree with TRBD1. This CDR3 has 16 amino acids. The germline CDR1 and CDR2 sequences are SQVTM and ANQGSEA. The V gene end was trimmed by 7 bases and the J gene end by 1 base; junction bases not matched to a gene: 14. For the CDR3, the DNA is TGCAGCGCAGATCCCCGGACAGGCCGAGGCACAGATACGCAGTATTTT. This translates into CSADPRTGRGTDTQYF.

This rearrangement joins TRBV7-2 to TRBJ1-1; D is uncertain. The ends were cut back, 2 bases at V and 2 bases at J, with 9 bases in the middle. Germline V gene lookup returns CDR1 SGHTA and CDR2 FQGNSA. CDR3 length: 14 residues. The CDR3 coding sequence is TGTGCCAGCAGCTTAACAATGACCAACACTGAAGCTTTCTTT. Protein product: CASSLTMTNTEAFF.

This clonotype was observed a handful of times. The chain uses TRBV20-1 and TRBJ2-7, with D unresolved. Trimming cost V 1 base and J 2 bases, with 6 bases left between them. Germline assignment: CDR1 DFQATT and CDR2 SNEGSKA (reference sequence). This CDR3 comprises 12 residues. The chain's CDR3 is CSARAGPYEQYF. DNA for the CDR3: TGCAGTGCTAGAGCTGGACCCTACGAGCAGTACTTC.

The chain is built from TRBV9 and TRBJ1-6; D is unclear. Between the trimmed V and J ends, which lost 4 bases and 10 bases, there was a span of 24 bases. Germline values: CDR1 SGDLS, CDR2 YYNGEE. CDR3 size: 17 residues. CDR3: CASSPFLALESNSPLHF. DNA of the CDR3: TGTGCCAGCAGCCCTTTTTTGGCCCTAGAATCGAACTCACCCCTCCACTTT.

This chain links TRBV28 with TRBJ1-2; tentative D call: TRBD1 (5 bases). Trimming removed 6 bases from V and 8 bases from J, with 16 bases in between. The CDR3 spans 13 residues. Germline V gene sequence: CDR1 MDHEN, CDR2 SYDVKM. CDR3: CASRGGKAEGYTF. CDR3 bases: TGTGCCAGCAGGGGGGGAAAGGCGGAGGGCTACACCTTC.

The V and J genes are TRBV4-3 and TRBJ2-3, with D uncertain. Germline assignment: CDR1 LGHNA and CDR2 YSLEER. V was pared by 3 bases and J by 0 bases, with 10 bases between. There are 15 residues in the CDR3. DNA for the CDR3: TGCGCCAGCAGCCAGTCCGGGCTCAGCACAGATACGCAGTATTTT. It codes for CASSQSGLSTDTQYF.

This chain uses TRBV20-1 with TRBJ1-2, with 11 bases aligning to TRBD1. The CDR3 is 14 amino acids. J gave up 12 bases and V 6 bases, and 15 bases lay outside the gene matches. From germline, CDR1 is DFQATT and CDR2 SNEGSKA (reference sequence). In DNA form, the CDR3 reads TGCAGTGCGCCGGAGTCGGGGACAGGGGGTCCGAACACCTTC. It encodes CSAPESGTGGPNTF.

This rearrangement joins TRBV28 to TRBJ2-6; D is perhaps TRBD1 (6 bases). CDR1 and CDR2 from the germline V gene are MDHEN and SYDVKM. V was clipped by 6 bases and J by 0 bases, with 12 bases between them. The CDR3 length is 16 residues. CDR3 in amino acids: CASRDRFSSGANVLTF. The CDR3, as DNA: TGTGCCAGCAGGGACAGATTCAGCTCTGGGGCCAACGTCCTGACTTTC.

J is TRBJ2-5 and V is TRBV7-2; D is unclear. Trimming took off 1 base at V and 5 bases at J, with 8 bases between the two ends. The CDR3 is 13 residues long. The V gene's germline CDR1 is SGHTA and CDR2 FQGNSA. The CDR3 DNA reads as TGTGCCAGCAGCTTAGTCGTTATGGAGACCCAGTACTTC. Its translation: CASSLVVMETQYF.

This clonotype was seen a few times. This sequence joins TRBV29-1 and TRBJ2-7; tentatively, D is TRBD1 (6 bases). This CDR3 has 11 residues. The germline CDR1 and CDR2 sequences are SQVTM and ANQGSEA. V lost 6 bases to trimming and J lost 13 bases, with 19 bases between them. CDR3 loop: CSVETQGRSYF. The CDR3 DNA is TGCAGCGTAGAAACTCAGGGGCGGTCCTACTTC.

This clonotype was counted ten times or more. The chain's CDR3 is CASSLVGQGRNQPQHF. The CDR3 bases are TGTGCCAGCAGCTTAGTAGGACAGGGAAGGAATCAGCCCCAGCATTTT. The V gene is TRBV7-9, the J gene TRBJ1-5, with 8 bases that match TRBD1. The ends lost 1 base at V and 4 bases at J; junction bases unmatched: 6. The CDR3 has 16 amino acids. Germline CDR1 SEHNR, CDR2 FQNEAQ (reference sequence). The variable domain in full, with the rest retrieved from reference TRBV7-9 and TRBJ1-5, is DTGVSQNPRHKITKRGQNVTFRCDPISEHNRLYWYRQTLGQGPEFLTYFQNEAQLEKSRLLSDRFSAERPKGSFSTLEIQRTEQGDSAMYLCASSLVGQGRNQPQHFGDGTRLSIL.

This clonotype was recorded a few times. V is TRBV20-1 and J is TRBJ2-3, with TRBD1 matching 7 bases. Germline CDR1 DFQATT, CDR2 SNEGSKA (reference sequence). CDR3 length equals 13 residues. The J segment lost 2 bases and the V segment lost 6 bases, leaving 5 bases of the junction unmatched. The CDR3 reads CSADRAPTDTQYF. CDR3 coding DNA: TGCAGTGCCGACAGGGCCCCCACAGATACGCAGTATTTT.

J is TRBJ2-1 and V is TRBV29-1; D is perhaps TRBD2 (5 bases). V lost 3 bases to trimming and J lost 9 bases, with 15 bases between them. This CDR3 spans 13 amino acids. Germline CDR1 SQVTM, CDR2 ANQGSEA. CDR3 sequence reads: CSVEEVASREQFF. CDR3 DNA sequence: TGCAGCGTTGAGGAGGTGGCATCCCGTGAGCAGTTCTTC.

The rearrangement uses TRBV6-5 and TRBJ2-3; 7 nucleotides align to TRBD2. This CDR3 contains 13 residues. The V and J ends lost 6 bases and 2 bases, in that order; junction bases with no gene match: 2. CDR1 is MNHEY, CDR2 SVGAGI, per germline. The CDR3 protein is CASSRDYTDTQYF. CDR3 bases: TGTGCCAGCAGCCGGGACTACACAGATACGCAGTATTTT.

The gene calls are TRBV6-2 or TRBV6-3 and TRBJ2-1, with D possibly called TRBD1 or TRBD2 (5 bases each). V dropped 10 bases and J dropped 6 bases, with 22 bases sitting between them. The CDR3 covers 15 residues. The germline V gene has CDR1 MNHEY and CDR2 SVGEGT. CDR3 sequence: CAIMERGGPSNEQFF. In DNA form, the CDR3 reads TGTGCCATTATGGAACGTGGGGGACCATCCAATGAGCAGTTCTTC.

This clonotype was found a few times. The V call is TRBV9, the J call TRBJ2-4; TRBD1 matches at 8 bases. The CDR3 has 15 residues. Germline V gene data show CDR1 as SGDLS and CDR2 as YYNGEE. V was pared by 6 bases and J by 0 bases, with 5 bases of the junction left unmatched. Here the CDR3 reads CASIRTGIAKNIQYF. CDR3 sequence (DNA): TGTGCCAGCATCCGGACAGGGATAGCCAAAAACATTCAGTACTTC.

This chain links TRBV28 with TRBJ2-7, with TRBD2 matching 9 bases. The CDR3 totals 14 residues. The V gene's germline CDR1 is MDHEN and CDR2 SYDVKM. J was trimmed by 3 bases and V by 5 bases; bases with no gene match: 5. CDR3 DNA sequence: TGTGCCAGCAGTCGCAGCGGGGGGCACTACGAGCAGTACTTC. Encoded protein: CASSRSGGHYEQYF. The full variable domain, rest sourced from reference TRBV28 and TRBJ2-7, is DVKVTQSSRYLVKRTGEKVFLECVQDMDHENMFWYRQDPGLGLRLIYFSYDVKMKEKGDIPEGYSVSREKKERFSLILESASTNQTSMYLCASSRSGGHYEQYFGPGTRLTVT.